This TCR beta chain originates from a study of early T cells in non-severe SARS-CoV-2 infection. TCRdb reprocessed the 5' RACE reads with MiXCR, giving one entry per CDR3 protein. Of about 61,000 distinct CDR3 sequences in the sample, about a tenth were seen once. This clonotype showed up many times. Germline CDR1 reads MNHEY; CDR2 reads SVGEGT. This CDR3 is built from 16 residues. V dropped 2 bases and J dropped 6; count of bases not matched to a gene: 9. The chain is built from TRBV6-2 or TRBV6-3 and TRBJ2-2; 7 bases map to TRBD1. Sequenced: whole blood. This clonotype was sampled from an adult who was a healthcare worker with PCR-confirmed SARS-CoV-2 infection or an uninfected control (not recorded which). Here the CDR3 reads CASSYRQAGGPGELFF. The CDR3 DNA follows: TGTGCCAGCAGTTACCGGCAGGCAGGGGGACCCGGGGAGCTGTTTTTT.